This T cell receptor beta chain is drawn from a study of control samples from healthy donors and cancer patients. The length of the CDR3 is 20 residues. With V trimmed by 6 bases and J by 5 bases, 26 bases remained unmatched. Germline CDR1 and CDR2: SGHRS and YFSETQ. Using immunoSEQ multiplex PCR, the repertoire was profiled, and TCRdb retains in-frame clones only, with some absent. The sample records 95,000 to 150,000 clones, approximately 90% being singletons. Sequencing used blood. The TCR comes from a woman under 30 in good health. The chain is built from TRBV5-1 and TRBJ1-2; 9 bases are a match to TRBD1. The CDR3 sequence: CASTHIKEQGASGRQYGYTF. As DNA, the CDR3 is TGCGCCAGCACCCACATAAAAGAACAGGGGGCTTCAGGGCGCCAATATGGCTACACCTTC.